These 13 T cell receptor beta chains share one sample of origin, sequenced in a study of T cells in Graves' hyperthyroidism and ophthalmopathy. Amplification of TCR beta CDR3 regions was performed using RNA transcripts as template. With the HTBI primer set, the TCR CDR3 went through a first round of RT-PCR. TCRdb re-called the multiplex PCR reads through MiXCR, storing one row per CDR3 protein. Of hundreds of thousands of distinct CDR3 sequences in the sample, over 35% are singletons; the top ten hold around 9.3%. Sample: blood. These receptors were obtained from a man younger than 30 with Graves' hyperthyroidism.

This chain joins TRBV10-1 and TRBJ1-5; D is perhaps TRBD1 (6 bases). Trimming took 7 bases from V and 5 from J, leaving 9 bases between them. Germline V gene data show CDR1 as WNHNN and CDR2 as SYGVQD (reference sequence). CDR3 length equals 12 residues. CDR3 nucleotide sequence: TGCGCCAGCAAAACAGGGTATCAGCCCCAGCATTTT. Translation gives CASKTGYQPQHF.

This chain joins TRBV16 and TRBJ2-5; tentatively, D is TRBD1 (6 bases). CDR3 length equals 15 residues. V was trimmed by 3 bases and J by 2 bases, leaving 13 bases between them. Germline CDR1 is KGHSY and CDR2 is FQNENV. CDR3 protein: CASSHSGQKQETQYF. The CDR3, as DNA: TGTGCCAGCAGCCATTCGGGACAAAAGCAAGAGACCCAGTACTTC.

J is TRBJ2-7 and V is TRBV4-2; D perhaps matches TRBD1 (7 bases). V shed 1 base and J shed 5 bases, with 12 bases lying between them. This CDR3 spans 14 amino acids. CDR1 is LGHNA, CDR2 YNFKEQ, per germline. CDR3: CASSQGQGGNEQYF. CDR3 nucleotides: TGTGCCAGCAGCCAAGGCCAGGGGGGCAACGAGCAGTACTTC.

The rearrangement joins TRBV10-3 to TRBJ1-1; D is perhaps TRBD1 (5 bases). CDR1 and CDR2 from the germline V gene are ENHRY and SYGVKD. CDR3 length: 13 amino acids. V lost 11 bases and J lost 1, with 14 bases in between. This CDR3 reads CARSFDRNTEAFF. The CDR3 DNA follows: TGTGCCCGCAGCTTCGACAGGAACACTGAAGCTTTCTTT.

This clonotype came up a few times. Written as DNA, the CDR3 is TGTGCCAGCAGCCTCACAACAGGAAATAATAATTCACCCCTCCACTTT. It codes for CASSLTTGNNNSPLHF. This sequence joins TRBV7-2 and TRBJ1-6; tentatively, D is TRBD1 (5 bases). CDR1 and CDR2 (germline): SGHTA, FQGNSA. The CDR3 is 16 residues long. V lost 5 bases to trimming and J lost 5 bases, with 16 bases between them.

V usage is TRBV5-1 and J usage is TRBJ1-5, with D unresolved. This CDR3 spans 14 amino acids. The ends were cut back, 0 bases at V and 3 bases at J, with 7 bases in the middle. The germline CDR1 and CDR2 sequences are SGHRS and YFSETQ. The CDR3 sequence: CASSLGDLNQPQHF. The CDR3 DNA is TGCGCCAGCAGCTTGGGGGATCTCAATCAGCCCCAGCATTTT.

The chain is built from TRBV20-1 and TRBJ2-2, with 8 bases lining up with TRBD2. V was clipped by 6 bases and J by 6 bases; unmatched bases: 9. Germline V gene data show CDR1 as DFQATT and CDR2 as SNEGSKA (reference sequence). This CDR3 spans 14 amino acids. CDR3 coding DNA: TGCAGTGCCCCGAGCGGGAGTTTTGCCGGGGAGCTGTTTTTT. Its protein product is CSAPSGSFAGELFF.

This rearrangement joins TRBV20-1 to TRBJ1-1; D might be TRBD1 (5 bases). The CDR3 is 10 residues long. Trimming removed 6 bases at V and 7 bases at J, with 9 bases between. CDR1 and CDR2 (germline): DFQATT, SNEGSKA (reference sequence). The CDR3 here is CSAQGGEAFF. CDR3 in DNA: TGCAGTGCCCAGGGAGGTGAAGCTTTCTTT.

This clonotype showed up many times. The chain joins TRBV15 to TRBJ1-5; D not resolved. Looked up from germline, CDR1 is LNHNV and CDR2 is YYDKDF (reference sequence). The CDR3 consists of 14 residues. The V and J ends lost 0 bases and 5 bases respectively, with 8 bases between them. The CDR3 nucleotides are TGTGCCACCAGCAGAGATTTCGGGGATCAGCCCCAGCATTTT. Protein product: CATSRDFGDQPQHF.

This clonotype was picked up a small number of times. The rearrangement links TRBV7-9 to TRBJ1-1, with no clear D. CDR1 is SEHNR and CDR2 is FQNEAQ in the germline V gene (reference sequence). The CDR3 consists of 13 residues. Between the trimmed V and J ends, which lost 4 bases and 10 bases, there was a span of 16 bases. The CDR3 reads CASSSRTDGGAFF. The CDR3 bases are TGTGCCAGCAGCTCTCGGACGGACGGCGGAGCTTTCTTT.

A note on this clonotype: This sequence may be a read error, since a much larger clone differs from it by one base. The rearrangement joins TRBV20-1 to TRBJ1-1; D is possibly TRBD1 (5 bases). Germline V gene data show CDR1 as DFQATT and CDR2 as SNEGSKA (reference sequence). This CDR3 spans 14 amino acids. CDR3 sequence (DNA): TGCAGTGCTGGAGATTTAGGCAGGGATTTTGTAGCTTTCTTT. It specifies CSAGDLGRDFVAFF.

In this sample, this clonotype turned up a few times. At one end, the junction sequence differs from germline, possibly due to a read error. The chain recombines TRBV5-1 with TRBJ2-7, with 8 positions matching TRBD1. The CDR3 spans 15 residues. The germline V gene has CDR1 SGHRS and CDR2 YFSETQ. This chain's CDR3 is CASSLGQDQSYEQYF. The CDR3 DNA reads as TGTGCCAGCAGCTTGGGACAGGACCAATCCTACGAGCAGTACTTC.

The table lists this clonotype with a few counts. The chain is built from TRBV7-2 and TRBJ1-1, with TRBD1 as a possible D gene (5 bases). V was cut by 0 bases and J by 10 bases, with 15 bases left in between. This CDR3 region has 14 residues. Per the germline V gene, CDR1 is SGHTA and CDR2 is FQGNSA. The CDR3 bases are TGTGCCAGCAGCTTAGCGGGGTTGGGGGACCGAGCTTTCTTT. As protein: CASSLAGLGDRAFF.